A few counts support the clone carrying this T cell receptor beta chain. Its antigen remains unknown. The data are from a study of blood T cells in healthy people across ages. PCR was performed a second time for about 7 to 12 cycles using a sample-barcoded 5' primer and a J-beta primer mix. In TCRdb, the 5' RACE reads were re-called with MiXCR into one record per CDR3 protein. The repertoire includes 1.5 million to 2 million distinct CDR3 sequences, roughly 27% of them detected once, and less than 9.5% sits in the top ten. V lost 2 bases and J lost 3; bases outside the gene matches: 4. The CDR3 covers 15 residues. Germline lookup yields CDR1 MNHNS and CDR2 SASEGT. Regarding the study as a whole: Both higher diversity and more naive CD4+ cells marked long-lived donors when set against aged donors. Percentage of naive T cells showed a strong correlation with TCR beta diversity. For the donors, CMV status was unknown and possibly confounded expanded clonotype changes.

The receptor's source is a woman in her twenties or thirties in good health. The J gene is TRBJ2-7, the V gene TRBV6-1, with TRBD1 identical over 10 bases. Sequencing input: blood. The CDR3 DNA sequence: TGTGCCAGCAGTGAATGGGGACAGGGGAACTACGAGCAGTACTTC. Its translation: CASSEWGQGNYEQYF.